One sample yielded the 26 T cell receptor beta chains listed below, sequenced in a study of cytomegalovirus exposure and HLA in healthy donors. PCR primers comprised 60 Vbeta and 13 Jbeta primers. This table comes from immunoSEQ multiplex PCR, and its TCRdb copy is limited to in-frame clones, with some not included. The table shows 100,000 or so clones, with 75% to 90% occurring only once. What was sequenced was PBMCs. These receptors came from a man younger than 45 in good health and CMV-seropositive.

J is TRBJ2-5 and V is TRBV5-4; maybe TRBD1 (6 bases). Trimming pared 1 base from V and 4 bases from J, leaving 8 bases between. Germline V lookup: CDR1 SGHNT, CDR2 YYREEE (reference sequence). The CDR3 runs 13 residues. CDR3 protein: CASSLRGLETQYF. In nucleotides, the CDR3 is TGTGCCAGCAGCTTGAGGGGGTTAGAGACCCAGTACTTC.

The CDR3 DNA sequence: TGTGCCAGCAGCTCCCGCCCTTTAAGCGCTGAAGCTTTCTTT. This gives the protein CASSSRPLSAEAFF. The rearrangement uses TRBV7-2 and TRBJ1-1; no clear D. CDR1 is SGHTA and CDR2 is FQGNSA in the germline V gene. The CDR3 sequence is 14 residues long. Trimming removed 4 bases at V and 6 bases at J, with 15 bases between.

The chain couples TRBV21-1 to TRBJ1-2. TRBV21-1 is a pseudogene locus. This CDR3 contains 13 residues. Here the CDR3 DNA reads TGTGCCAGCAGCACCAGGGAGGACGTTGGCTACACCTTC. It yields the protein CASSTREDVGYTF.

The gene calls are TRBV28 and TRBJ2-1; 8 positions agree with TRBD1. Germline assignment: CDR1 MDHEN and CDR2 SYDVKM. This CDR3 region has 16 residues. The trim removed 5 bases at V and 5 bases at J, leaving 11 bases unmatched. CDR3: CASSKTGQASHNEQFF. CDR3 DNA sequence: TGTGCCAGCAGTAAAACGGGACAGGCCTCTCACAATGAGCAGTTCTTC.

CDR3 nucleotides: TGCGCCAGCAGCGACCGGGACAGGGGAGAGACTGAAGCTTTCTTT. Amino acid sequence: CASSDRDRGETEAFF. This rearrangement joins TRBV5-1 to TRBJ1-1; TRBD1 matches at 10 bases. With V trimmed by 4 bases and J by 5 bases, 8 bases remained unmatched. The CDR3 spans 15 residues. CDR1 is SGHRS and CDR2 is YFSETQ in the germline V gene.

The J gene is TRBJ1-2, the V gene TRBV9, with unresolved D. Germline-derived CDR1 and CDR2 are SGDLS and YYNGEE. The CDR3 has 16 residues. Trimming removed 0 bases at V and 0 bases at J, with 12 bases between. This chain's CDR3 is CASSVGGGRANYGYTF. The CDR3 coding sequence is TGTGCCAGCAGCGTAGGCGGAGGACGCGCTAACTATGGCTACACCTTC. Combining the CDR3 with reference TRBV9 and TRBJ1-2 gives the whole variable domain DSGVTQTPKHLITATGQRVTLRCSPRSGDLSVYWYQQSLDQGLQFLIQYYNGEERAKGNILERFSAQQFPDLHSELNLSSLELGDSALYFCASSVGGGRANYGYTFGSGTRLTVV.

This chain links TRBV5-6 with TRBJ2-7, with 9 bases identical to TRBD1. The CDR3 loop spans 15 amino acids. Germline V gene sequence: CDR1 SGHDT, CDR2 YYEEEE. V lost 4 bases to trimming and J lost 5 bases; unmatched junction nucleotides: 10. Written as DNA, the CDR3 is TGTGCCAGCAGCGGCAACCGGGACAGGGACAACGAGCAGTACTTC. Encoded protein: CASSGNRDRDNEQYF.

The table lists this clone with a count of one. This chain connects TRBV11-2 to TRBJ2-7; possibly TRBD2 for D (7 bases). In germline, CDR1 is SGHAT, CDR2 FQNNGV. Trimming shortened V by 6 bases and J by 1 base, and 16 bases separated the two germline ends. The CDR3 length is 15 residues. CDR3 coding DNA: TGTGCCAGCAGACGTGGGGGCGGGGGTTCCTACGAGCAGTACTTC. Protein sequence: CASRRGGGGSYEQYF.

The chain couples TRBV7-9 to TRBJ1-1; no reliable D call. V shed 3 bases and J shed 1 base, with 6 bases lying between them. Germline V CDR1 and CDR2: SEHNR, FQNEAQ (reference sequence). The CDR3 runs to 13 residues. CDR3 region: CASSFTKNTEAFF. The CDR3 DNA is TGTGCCAGCAGCTTTACAAAGAACACTGAAGCTTTCTTT.

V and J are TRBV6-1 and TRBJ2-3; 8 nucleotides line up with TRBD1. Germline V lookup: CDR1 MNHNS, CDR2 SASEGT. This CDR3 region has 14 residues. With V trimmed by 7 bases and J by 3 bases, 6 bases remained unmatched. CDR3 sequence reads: CASKGQVSTDTQYF. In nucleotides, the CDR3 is TGTGCCAGCAAGGGACAGGTCTCGACAGATACGCAGTATTTT.

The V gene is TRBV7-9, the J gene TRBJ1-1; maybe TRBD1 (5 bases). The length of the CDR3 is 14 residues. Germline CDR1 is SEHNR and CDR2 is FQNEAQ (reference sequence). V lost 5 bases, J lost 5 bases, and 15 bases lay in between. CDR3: CASSLEGVWTEAFF. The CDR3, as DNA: TGTGCCAGCAGCCTTGAAGGGGTTTGGACTGAAGCTTTCTTT.

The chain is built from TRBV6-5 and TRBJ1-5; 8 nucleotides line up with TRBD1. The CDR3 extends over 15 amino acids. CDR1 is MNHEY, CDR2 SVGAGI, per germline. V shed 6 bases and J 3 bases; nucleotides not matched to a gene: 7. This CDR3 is CASRTGTGYNQPQHF. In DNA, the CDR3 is TGTGCCAGCAGGACGGGGACAGGATACAATCAGCCCCAGCATTTT.

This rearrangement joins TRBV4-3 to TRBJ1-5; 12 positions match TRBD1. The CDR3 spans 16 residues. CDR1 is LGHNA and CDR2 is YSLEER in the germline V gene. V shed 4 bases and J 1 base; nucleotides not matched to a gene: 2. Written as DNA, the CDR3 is TGCGCCAGCAGCCCGGGGACAGGGGGCAGCAATCAGCCCCAGCATTTT. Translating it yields CASSPGTGGSNQPQHF.

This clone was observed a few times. The CDR3 protein is CASSITQGASIEQYF. The CDR3 DNA reads TGTGCCAGCAGCATCACTCAGGGGGCGAGTATCGAGCAGTACTTC. V gene TRBV7-9 combines with J gene TRBJ2-7; 8 bases are a match to TRBD1. Trimming cost V 5 bases and J 6 bases; bases outside gene matches: 12. Germline lookup yields CDR1 SEHNR and CDR2 FQNEAQ (reference sequence). The CDR3 is 15 residues long.

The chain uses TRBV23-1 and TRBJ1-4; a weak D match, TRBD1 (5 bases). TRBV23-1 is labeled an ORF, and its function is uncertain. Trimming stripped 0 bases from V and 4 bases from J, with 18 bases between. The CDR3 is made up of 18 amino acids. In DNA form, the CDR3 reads TGCGCCAGCAGTCAATCCCCTCCCCACGGACACTTTAATGAAAAACTGTTTTTT. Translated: CASSQSPPHGHFNEKLFF.

The CDR3 loop is CASSLGGASTDTQYF. Here the CDR3 DNA reads TGTGCCAGCAGCTTGGGCGGGGCGAGCACAGATACGCAGTATTTT. V gene TRBV5-4 combines with J gene TRBJ2-3, with D possibly TRBD2 on 6 matching bases. V was trimmed by 0 bases and J by 0 bases, leaving 8 bases between them. CDR1 and CDR2 (germline): SGHNT, YYREEE (reference sequence). There are 15 residues in the CDR3.

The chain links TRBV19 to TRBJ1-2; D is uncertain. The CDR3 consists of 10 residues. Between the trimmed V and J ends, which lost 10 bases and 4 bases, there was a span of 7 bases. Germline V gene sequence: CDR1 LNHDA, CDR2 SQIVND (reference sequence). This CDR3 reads CATRLYGYTF. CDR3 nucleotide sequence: TGTGCCACCAGGCTCTATGGCTACACCTTC. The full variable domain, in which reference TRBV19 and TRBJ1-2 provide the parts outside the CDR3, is DGGITQSPKYLFRKEGQNVTLSCEQNLNHDAMYWYRQDPGQGLRLIYYSQIVNDFQKGDIAEGYSVSREKKESFPLTVTSAQKNPTAFYLCATRLYGYTFGSGTRLTVV.

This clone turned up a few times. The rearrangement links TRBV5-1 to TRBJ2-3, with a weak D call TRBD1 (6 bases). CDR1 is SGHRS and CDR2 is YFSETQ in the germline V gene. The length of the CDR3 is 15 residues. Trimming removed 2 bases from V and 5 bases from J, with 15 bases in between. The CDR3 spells CASSLQGRLEDTQYF. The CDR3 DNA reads TGCGCCAGCAGCTTACAGGGTAGGTTGGAAGATACGCAGTATTTT. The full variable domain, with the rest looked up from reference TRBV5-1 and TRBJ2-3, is KAGVTQTPRYLIKTRGQQVTLSCSPISGHRSVSWYQQTPGQGLQFLFEYFSETQRNKGNFPGRFSGRQFSNSRSEMNVSTLELGDSALYLCASSLQGRLEDTQYFGPGTRLTVL.

The CDR3 sequence: CSVDTSSSYGYTF. Here the CDR3 DNA reads TGCAGCGTTGATACTTCTAGTAGCTATGGCTACACCTTC. V is TRBV29-1 and J is TRBJ1-2, with D unclear. Trimming cost V 3 bases and J 4 bases, with 12 bases left between them. The germline V gene has CDR1 SQVTM and CDR2 ANQGSEA. The length of the CDR3 is 13 residues.

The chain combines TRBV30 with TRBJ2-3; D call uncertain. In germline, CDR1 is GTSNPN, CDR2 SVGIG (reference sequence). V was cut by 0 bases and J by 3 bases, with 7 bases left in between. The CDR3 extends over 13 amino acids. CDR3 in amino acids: CAWSVSGTDTQYF. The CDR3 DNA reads TGTGCCTGGAGTGTATCCGGGACAGATACGCAGTATTTT. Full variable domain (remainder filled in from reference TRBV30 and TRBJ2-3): SQTIHQWPATLVQPVGSPLSLECTVEGTSNPNLYWYRQAAGRGLQLLFYSVGIGQISSEVPQNLSASRPQDRQFILSSKKLLLSDSGFYLCAWSVSGTDTQYFGPGTRLTVL.

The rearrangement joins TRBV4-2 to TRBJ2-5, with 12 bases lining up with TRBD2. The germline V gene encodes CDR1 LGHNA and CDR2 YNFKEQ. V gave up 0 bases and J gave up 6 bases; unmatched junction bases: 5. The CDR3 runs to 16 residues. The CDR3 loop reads CASSQDLAGGPQTQYF. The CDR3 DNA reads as TGTGCCAGCAGCCAAGACCTAGCGGGGGGGCCGCAGACCCAGTACTTC.

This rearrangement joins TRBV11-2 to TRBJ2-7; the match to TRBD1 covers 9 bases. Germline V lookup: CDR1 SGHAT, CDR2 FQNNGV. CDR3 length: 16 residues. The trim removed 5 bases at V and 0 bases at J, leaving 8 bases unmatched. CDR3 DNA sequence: TGTGCCAGCAGCCCCCGAACAGGGGGCACCTCCTACGAGCAGTACTTC. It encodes CASSPRTGGTSYEQYF.

CDR3 DNA sequence: TGTGCCAGCAGCCCGGACAGGGGCGTCGAAGCTTTCTTT. This codes for CASSPDRGVEAFF. The chain recombines TRBV7-8 with TRBJ1-1; TRBD1 agrees at 9 bases. Germline trimming cut 5 bases from V and 8 bases from J; bases unmatched to any gene: 6. The CDR3 has 13 amino acids. Looked up from germline, CDR1 is SGHVS and CDR2 is FQNEAQ.

The CDR3 loop reads CASRHYEQYF. DNA of the CDR3: TGTGCCAGCCGACACTACGAGCAGTACTTC. The chain employs TRBV6-1 and TRBJ2-7, with D unresolved. This CDR3 region has 10 residues. In germline, CDR1 is MNHNS, CDR2 SASEGT. V lost 8 bases, J lost 3 bases, and 5 bases lay in between.

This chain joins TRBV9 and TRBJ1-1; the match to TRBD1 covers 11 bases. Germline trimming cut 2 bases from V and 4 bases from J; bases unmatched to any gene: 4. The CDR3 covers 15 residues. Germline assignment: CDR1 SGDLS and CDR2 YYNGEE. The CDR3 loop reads CASSVPGTGGTEAFF. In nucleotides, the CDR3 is TGTGCCAGCAGCGTCCCCGGGACAGGGGGCACTGAAGCTTTCTTT.

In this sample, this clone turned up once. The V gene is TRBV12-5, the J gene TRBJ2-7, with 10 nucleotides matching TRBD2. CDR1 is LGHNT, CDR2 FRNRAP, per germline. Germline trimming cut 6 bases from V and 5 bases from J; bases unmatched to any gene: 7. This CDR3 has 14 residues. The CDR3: CASGRGLAGDEQYF. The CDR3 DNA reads TGTGCTAGTGGGAGGGGGCTAGCGGGGGACGAGCAGTACTTC. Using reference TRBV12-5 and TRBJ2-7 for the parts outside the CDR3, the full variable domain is DARVTQTPRHKVTEMGQEVTMRCQPILGHNTVFWYRQTMMQGLELLAYFRNRAPLDDSGMPKDRFSAEMPDATLATLKIQPSEPRDSAVYFCASGRGLAGDEQYFGPGTRLTVT.